This paragraph covers one TCR beta chain sequence. Its matching antigen is unknown. Regarding time point: after dendritic cell vaccination, including at tumor progression/relapse. These data originate in a study of glioma-infiltrating T cells after dendritic cell vaccination. Study-wide findings and caveats: Patients with more pretreatment TILs had longer time to progression and survival.

Primers: 60 V beta forward and 13 J beta reverse. Libraries were prepared by immunoSEQ multiplex PCR; TCRdb keeps only in-frame clonotypes and omits some of them. Of over 65,000 clones listed, about 85% are singletons. The germline CDR1 and CDR2 sequences are SGHAT and FQNNGV. There are 16 residues in the CDR3. The ends lost 6 bases at V and 9 bases at J; junction bases unmatched: 17. The genes are TRBV11-2 and TRBJ2-1, with 7 bases fitting TRBD2. The source is a human donor with glioblastoma. The starting material was blood, obtained after dendritic cell vaccination. CDR3 sequence (DNA): TGTGCCAGCAGTTTGGTGGGGGGGGGAGGGCCTACTGAGCAGTTCTTC. Encoded protein: CASSLVGGGGPTEQFF.